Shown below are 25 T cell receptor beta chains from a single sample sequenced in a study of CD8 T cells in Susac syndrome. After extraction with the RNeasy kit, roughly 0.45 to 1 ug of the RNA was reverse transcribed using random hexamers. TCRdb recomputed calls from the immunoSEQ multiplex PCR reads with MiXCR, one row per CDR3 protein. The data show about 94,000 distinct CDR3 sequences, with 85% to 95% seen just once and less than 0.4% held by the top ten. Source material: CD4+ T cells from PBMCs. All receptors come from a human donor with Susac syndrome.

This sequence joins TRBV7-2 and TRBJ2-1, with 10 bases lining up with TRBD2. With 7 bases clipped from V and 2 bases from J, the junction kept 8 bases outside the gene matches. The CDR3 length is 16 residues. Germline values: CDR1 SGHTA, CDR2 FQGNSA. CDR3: CASILLAGGTYNEQFF. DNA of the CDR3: TGTGCCAGCATTCTCTTAGCGGGGGGAACCTACAATGAGCAGTTCTTC.

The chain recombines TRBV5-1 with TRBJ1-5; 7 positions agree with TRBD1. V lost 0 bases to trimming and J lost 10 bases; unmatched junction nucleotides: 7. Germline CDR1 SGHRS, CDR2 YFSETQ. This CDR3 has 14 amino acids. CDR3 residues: CASSLGQGQEPQHF. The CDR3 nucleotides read TGCGCCAGCAGCTTGGGACAGGGCCAGGAACCCCAGCATTTT.

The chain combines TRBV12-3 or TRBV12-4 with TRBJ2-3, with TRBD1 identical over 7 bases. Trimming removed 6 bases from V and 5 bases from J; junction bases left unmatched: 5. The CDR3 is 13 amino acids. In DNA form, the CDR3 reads TGTGCCAGCAGGAGACCAGGGGGAGATACGCAGTATTTT. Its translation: CASRRPGGDTQYF.

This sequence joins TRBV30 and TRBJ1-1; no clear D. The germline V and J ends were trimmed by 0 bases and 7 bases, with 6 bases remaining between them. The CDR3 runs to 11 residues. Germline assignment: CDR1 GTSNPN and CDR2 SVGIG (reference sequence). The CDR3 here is CAWSVQLEAFF. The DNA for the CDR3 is TGTGCCTGGAGTGTACAGCTTGAAGCTTTCTTT.

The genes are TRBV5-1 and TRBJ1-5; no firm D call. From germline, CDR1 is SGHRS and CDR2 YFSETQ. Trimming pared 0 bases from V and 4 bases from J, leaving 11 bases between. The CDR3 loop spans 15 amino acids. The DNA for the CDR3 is TGCGCCAGCAGCTTGGCCGGCACGGAAAATCAGCCCCAGCATTTT. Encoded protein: CASSLAGTENQPQHF.

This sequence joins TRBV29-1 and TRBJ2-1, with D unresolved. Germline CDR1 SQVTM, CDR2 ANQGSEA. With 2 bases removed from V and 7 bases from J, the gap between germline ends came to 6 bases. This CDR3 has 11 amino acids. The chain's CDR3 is CSVEKGNEQFF. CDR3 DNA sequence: TGCAGCGTTGAAAAAGGGAATGAGCAGTTCTTC.

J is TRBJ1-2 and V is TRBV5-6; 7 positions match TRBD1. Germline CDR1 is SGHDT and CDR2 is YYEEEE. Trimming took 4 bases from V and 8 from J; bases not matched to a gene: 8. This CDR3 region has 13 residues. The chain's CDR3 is CASSPTGTSGYTF. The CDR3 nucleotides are TGTGCCAGCAGCCCGACAGGGACGTCAGGCTACACCTTC.

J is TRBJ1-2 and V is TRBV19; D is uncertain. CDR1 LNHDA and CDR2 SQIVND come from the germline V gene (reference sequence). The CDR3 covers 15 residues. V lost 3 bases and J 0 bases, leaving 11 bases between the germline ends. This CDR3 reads CASSMRADTNYGYTF. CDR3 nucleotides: TGTGCCAGTAGTATGCGGGCAGATACTAACTATGGCTACACCTTC.

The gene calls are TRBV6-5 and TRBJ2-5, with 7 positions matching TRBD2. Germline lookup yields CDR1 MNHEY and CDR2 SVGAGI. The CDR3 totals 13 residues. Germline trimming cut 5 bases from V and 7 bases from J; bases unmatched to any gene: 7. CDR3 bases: TGTGCCAGCAGTCCTGGACTAGATGGGACCCAGTACTTC. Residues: CASSPGLDGTQYF.

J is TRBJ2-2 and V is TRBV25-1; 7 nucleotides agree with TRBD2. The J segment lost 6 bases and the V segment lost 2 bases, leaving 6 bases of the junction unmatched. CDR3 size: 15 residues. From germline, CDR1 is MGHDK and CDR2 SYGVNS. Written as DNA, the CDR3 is TGTGCCAGCAGTGAAGTTCGGGGGAGGGCCGGGGAGCTGTTTTTT. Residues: CASSEVRGRAGELFF. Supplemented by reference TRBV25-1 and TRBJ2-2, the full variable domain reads EADIYQTPRYLVIGTGKKITLECSQTMGHDKMYWYQQDPGMELHLIHYSYGVNSTEKGDLSSESTVSRIRTEHFPLTLESARPSHTSQYLCASSEVRGRAGELFFGEGSRLTVL.

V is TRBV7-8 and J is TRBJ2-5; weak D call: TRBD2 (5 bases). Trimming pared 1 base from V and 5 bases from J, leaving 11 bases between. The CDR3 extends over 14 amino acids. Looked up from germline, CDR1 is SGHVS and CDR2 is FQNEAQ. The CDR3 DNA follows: TGTGCCAGCAGCTTAGTTCCACGAGGGGAGACCCAGTACTTC. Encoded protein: CASSLVPRGETQYF.

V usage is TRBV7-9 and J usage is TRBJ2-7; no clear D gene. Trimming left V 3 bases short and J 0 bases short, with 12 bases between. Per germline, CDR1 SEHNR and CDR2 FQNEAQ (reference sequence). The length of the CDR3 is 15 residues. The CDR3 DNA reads TGTGCCAGCAGCTTCGAGGTCCCAAGCTCCTACGAGCAGTACTTC. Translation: CASSFEVPSSYEQYF.

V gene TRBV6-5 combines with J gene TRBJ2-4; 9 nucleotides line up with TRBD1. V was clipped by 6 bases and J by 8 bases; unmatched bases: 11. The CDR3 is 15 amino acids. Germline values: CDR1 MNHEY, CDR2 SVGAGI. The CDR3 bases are TGTGCCAGCAGACCTCCTCCGGGACAGGGATACATTCAGTACTTC. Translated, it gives CASRPPPGQGYIQYF.

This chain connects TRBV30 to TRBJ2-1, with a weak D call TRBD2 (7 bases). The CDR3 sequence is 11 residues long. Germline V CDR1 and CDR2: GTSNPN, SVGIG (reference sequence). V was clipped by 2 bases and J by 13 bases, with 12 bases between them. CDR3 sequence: CAWSRGGAQFF. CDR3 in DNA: TGTGCCTGGAGTAGGGGGGGGGCACAGTTCTTC.

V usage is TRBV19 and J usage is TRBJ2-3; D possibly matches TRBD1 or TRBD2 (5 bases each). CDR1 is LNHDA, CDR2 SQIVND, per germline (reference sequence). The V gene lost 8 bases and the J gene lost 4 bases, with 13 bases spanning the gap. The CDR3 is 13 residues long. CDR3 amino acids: CASEWGSPDTQYF. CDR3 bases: TGTGCCAGTGAGTGGGGGTCCCCAGATACGCAGTATTTT.

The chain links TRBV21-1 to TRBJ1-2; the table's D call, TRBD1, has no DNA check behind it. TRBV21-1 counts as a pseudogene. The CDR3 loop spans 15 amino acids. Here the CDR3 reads CASSALDRVTDGYTF. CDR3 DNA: TGTGCCAGCAGCGCCCTAGACAGGGTTACGGATGGCTACACCTTC.

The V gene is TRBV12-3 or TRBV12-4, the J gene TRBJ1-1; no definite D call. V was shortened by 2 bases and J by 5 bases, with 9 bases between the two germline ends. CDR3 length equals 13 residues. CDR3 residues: CASSLTFGTEAFF. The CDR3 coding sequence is TGTGCCAGCAGTTTAACCTTTGGAACTGAAGCTTTCTTT.

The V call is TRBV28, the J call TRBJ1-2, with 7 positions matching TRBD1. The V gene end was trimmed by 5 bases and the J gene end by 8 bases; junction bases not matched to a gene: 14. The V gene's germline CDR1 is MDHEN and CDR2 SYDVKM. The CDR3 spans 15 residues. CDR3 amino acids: CASSLGTALIGGYTF. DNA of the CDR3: TGTGCCAGCAGTCTCGGGACAGCACTTATTGGGGGCTACACCTTC.

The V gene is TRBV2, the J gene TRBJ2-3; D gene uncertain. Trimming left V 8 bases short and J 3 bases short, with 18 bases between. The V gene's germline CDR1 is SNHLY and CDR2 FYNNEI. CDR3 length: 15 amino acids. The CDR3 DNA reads TGTGCCAGCGCCCCCCGGGTCTATGGAACAGATACGCAGTATTTT. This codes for CASAPRVYGTDTQYF.

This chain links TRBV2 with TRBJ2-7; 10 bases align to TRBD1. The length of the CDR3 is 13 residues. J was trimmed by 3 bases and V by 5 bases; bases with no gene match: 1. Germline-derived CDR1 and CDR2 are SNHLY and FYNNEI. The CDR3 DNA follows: TGTGCCAGCAGTCGGACAGGGGGCTACGAGCAGTACTTC. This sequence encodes CASSRTGGYEQYF. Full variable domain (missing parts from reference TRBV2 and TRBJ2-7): EPEVTQTPSHQVTQMGQEVILRCVPISNHLYFYWYRQILGQKVEFLVSFYNNEISEKSEIFDDQFSVERPDGSNFTLKIRSTKLEDSAMYFCASSRTGGYEQYFGPGTRLTVT.

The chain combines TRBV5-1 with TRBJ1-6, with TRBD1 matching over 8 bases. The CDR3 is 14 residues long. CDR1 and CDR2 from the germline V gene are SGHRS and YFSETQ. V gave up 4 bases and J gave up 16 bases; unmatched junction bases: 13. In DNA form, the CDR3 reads TGCGCCAGCAGCATTGGACAGGGAGCCCCAATACTCCACTTT. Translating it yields CASSIGQGAPILHF.

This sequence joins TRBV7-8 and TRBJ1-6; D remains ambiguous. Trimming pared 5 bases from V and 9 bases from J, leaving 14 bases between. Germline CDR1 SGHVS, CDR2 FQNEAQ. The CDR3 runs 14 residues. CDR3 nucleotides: TGTGCCAGCAGCCCCGGGGTGCGGCCTTCACCCCTCCACTTT. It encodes CASSPGVRPSPLHF. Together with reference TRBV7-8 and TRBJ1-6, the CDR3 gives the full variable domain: GAGVSQSPRYKVAKRGQDVALRCDPISGHVSLFWYQQALGQGPEFLTYFQNEAQLDKSGLPSDRFFAERPEGSVSTLKIQRTQQEDSAVYLCASSPGVRPSPLHFGNGTRLTVT.

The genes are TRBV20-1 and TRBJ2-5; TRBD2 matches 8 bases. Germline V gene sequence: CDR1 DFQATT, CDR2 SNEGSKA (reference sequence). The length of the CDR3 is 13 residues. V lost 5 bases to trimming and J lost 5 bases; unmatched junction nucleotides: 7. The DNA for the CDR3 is TGCAGTGCTCGCTCGGGGGGGCTCGAGACCCAGTACTTC. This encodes CSARSGGLETQYF.

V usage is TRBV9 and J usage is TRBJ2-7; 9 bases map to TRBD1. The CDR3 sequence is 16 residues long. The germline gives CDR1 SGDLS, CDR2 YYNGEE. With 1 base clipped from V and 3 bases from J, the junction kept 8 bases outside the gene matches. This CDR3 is CASSVHGTGSSYEQYF. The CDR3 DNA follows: TGTGCCAGCAGCGTACACGGGACAGGGAGTAGCTACGAGCAGTACTTC.

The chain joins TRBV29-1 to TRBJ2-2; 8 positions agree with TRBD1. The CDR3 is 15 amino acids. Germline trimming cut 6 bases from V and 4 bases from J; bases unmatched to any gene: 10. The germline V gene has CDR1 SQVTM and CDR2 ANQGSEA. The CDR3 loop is CSVGGGQGRTGELFF. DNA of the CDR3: TGCAGCGTGGGGGGCGGACAGGGTCGCACCGGGGAGCTGTTTTTT.